This TCR beta chain appears in the sequencing data of a study of T cell responses to AZD1222 COVID-19 vaccine. As for the study in general: Second doses at about 4 or about 12 weeks were pooled.

Points from the study as a whole: Mapped onto spike, vaccine-associated CD4 TCRs spanned it and were dominant at 160-218 and 743-854. The reported proportion of spike-specific TCRs targeting unmutated variant regions was nearly half.

Trimming cost V 2 bases and J 5 bases; bases outside gene matches: 4. Germline-derived CDR1 and CDR2 are MNHEY and SVGAGI. The CDR3 sequence is 15 residues long. As regards this clone: The antigen is not known.

The method was immunoSEQ multiplex PCR; TCRdb's version includes in-frame clones alone and lacks a portion of them. The table has about 130,000 clones, 75% to 90% seen once. The chain has TRBV6-5 and TRBJ1-1; 11 positions match TRBD1. The TCR was taken from an adult in good health. The specimen was peripheral blood, collected on day 0 of AZD1222 vaccination. The CDR3 DNA follows: TGTGCCAGCAGTTACGGACAGGGGGCAGTTACTGAAGCTTTCTTT. Protein sequence: CASSYGQGAVTEAFF.